Sequencing of this TCR beta chain was carried out in a study of blood T cell repertoires in COVID-19 (dated by TCRdb to 2019 to 2021). For the study in its entirety: Samples covering the acute and convalescent phases of COVID-19 were provided by collaborators in the United States, Italy and Spain. The material from the prospective study consisted of cDNA or gDNA derived from T cells, B-cell-depleted T cells, or PBMCs. Deeply sampled blood TCRbeta repertoires from subjects exposed to, actively infected with, or recovered from COVID-19 were included in the dataset. The repertoires were released in a freely available public database intended as a resource for research on the immune response to SARS-CoV-2. The samples were drawn from two sources: the first 160 participants of the ongoing ImmuneRACE study, and fewer than 1,500 subjects contributed by 6 global collaborators. Nearly every sample came with metadata listing a de-identified subject ID, COVID-19 status, age in years and sex. Where HLA class I and class II types were available, the types were taken from metadata supplied by the sample provider, not from assay-based typing. What the research found in general, with its limitations: The quantity of clinical and demographic metadata differed by source and by participant and was supplied without curation.

About this clone itself: It has no known antigen specificity. No per-base quality is available; no much larger clone lies one base away.

Each collaborating institution followed its own protocols to collect whole blood in K2EDTA tubes. For TCRbeta analysis, collaborators shipped samples in one of three forms: frozen whole blood, isolated PBMCs, or DNA extracted from either of those sample types. Trimming removed 4 bases from V and 7 bases from J; the gene matches leave 7 bases unexplained. The CDR3 covers 15 residues, taking in both the cysteine and the phenylalanine. Only CDR3 DNA is held: 45 bases, read in frame from base 1. CDR1 is given as MNHEY and CDR2 as SVGEGT, both from the germline V gene. The immunoSEQ Assay, a bias-controlled multiplex PCR, was used to amplify TCRbeta CDR3 regions from genomic DNA. The original methods were these. The number of nucleated cells in each sample was estimated by amplification of reference gene primers within the assay. Sequence reads were collapsed and filtered to measure the absolute abundance of every unique TCRbeta CDR3 rearrangement. Productive Simpson clonality was computed per sample as the square root of Simpson's diversity index over productive rearrangements. This immuneACCESS table, as held by TCRdb, lists in-frame sequences with V and J called but not all clones. Of the missing ones, under half trace to an unresolved V gene in checked studies; the others have no known cause. Clone size and V and J calls were adopted from that table, with D and trimming inferred from the DNA. This sample is represented by 150,000 to 200,000 clones; approximately 87% of them were singletons. 0.6% to 0.9% of the sample lies in the top ten.

Rearrangement joined TRBV6-2 or TRBV6-3 to TRBJ2-1, and TRBD2 aligns with 10 junction nucleotides. Sequenced input: peripheral blood. The sequence was collected from a woman in her seventies with acute or convalescent COVID-19. The DNA is TGTGCCAGCAGTTCCCTAGCGGGGGTCGGTAATGAGCAGTTCTTC. It encodes CASSSLAGVGNEQFF.